These 8 T cell receptor beta chains share one sample of origin, sequenced in a study of early T cells in non-severe SARS-CoV-2 infection. A single record per CDR3 protein comes from TCRdb applying MiXCR to the 5' RACE reads. The sample lists tens of thousands of distinct CDR3 sequences; roughly an eighth were seen once. Material: whole blood, obtained at baseline. The receptors were gathered from an adult who was a healthcare worker with PCR-confirmed SARS-CoV-2 infection or an uninfected control (not recorded which).

This clonotype was observed many times. Compared with germline, one end of the junction differs, possibly owing to a read error. The CDR3 protein is CASSQEDRGIRETQYF. CDR3 nucleotides: TGTGCCAGCAGTCAAGAGGACAGGGGAATTCGAGAGACCCAGTACTTC. The genes are TRBV3-1 and TRBJ2-5; 9 bases agree with TRBD1. Germline V gene sequence: CDR1 LGHDT, CDR2 YNNKEL (reference sequence). The CDR3 has 16 residues.

This clonotype was seen a handful of times. The chain employs TRBV29-1 and TRBJ1-5; D unresolved. Per germline, CDR1 SQVTM and CDR2 ANQGSEA. The CDR3 is 13 amino acids. Trimming removed 4 bases from V and 3 bases from J, with 10 bases in between. The CDR3 loop is CSVVVGVNQPQHF. CDR3 sequence (DNA): TGCAGCGTTGTTGTCGGGGTCAATCAGCCCCAGCATTTT.

The chain combines TRBV7-2 with TRBJ2-7; D ambiguous. V dropped 1 base and J dropped 6 bases, with 13 bases sitting between them. The CDR3 covers 14 residues. In germline, CDR1 is SGHTA, CDR2 FQGNSA. This chain's CDR3 is CASSLGPGSGEQYF. In nucleotides, the CDR3 is TGTGCCAGCAGCTTAGGGCCGGGTTCTGGCGAGCAGTACTTC.

The chain recombines TRBV7-9 with TRBJ2-7; maybe TRBD2 (6 bases). CDR3 length: 14 amino acids. The germline V gene has CDR1 SEHNR and CDR2 FQNEAQ (reference sequence). The V and J ends lost 0 bases and 6 bases respectively, with 12 bases between them. The CDR3 here is CASSLAYGGTEQYF. CDR3 coding DNA: TGTGCCAGCAGCTTAGCGTACGGGGGAACCGAGCAGTACTTC. The variable domain in full, with the rest retrieved from reference TRBV7-9 and TRBJ2-7, is DTGVSQNPRHKITKRGQNVTFRCDPISEHNRLYWYRQTLGQGPEFLTYFQNEAQLEKSRLLSDRFSAERPKGSFSTLEIQRTEQGDSAMYLCASSLAYGGTEQYFGPGTRLTVT.

This clonotype was detected ten times or more. This chain joins TRBV20-1 and TRBJ1-1; D call uncertain. This CDR3 is built from 13 residues. Germline CDR1 DFQATT, CDR2 SNEGSKA (reference sequence). Deletions cut 0 bases from V and 1 base from J, with 6 bases between. The CDR3 reads CSAREGQNTEAFF. The CDR3, as DNA: TGCAGTGCTAGAGAAGGCCAGAACACTGAAGCTTTCTTT.

V is TRBV4-2 and J is TRBJ1-5; maybe TRBD1 (6 bases). Germline loops: CDR1 LGHNA, CDR2 YNFKEQ. This CDR3 comprises 15 residues. V was cut by 3 bases and J by 4 bases, with 13 bases left in between. The CDR3 spells CASSQTQDRNQPQHF. Here the CDR3 DNA reads TGTGCCAGCAGCCAGACCCAGGACAGAAATCAGCCCCAGCATTTT.

This clonotype was detected many times. The chain has TRBV18 and TRBJ2-7; TRBD1 is a possible D gene (6 bases). Germline V gene data show CDR1 as KGHSH and CDR2 as LQKENI. The CDR3 has 12 residues. Trimming removed 2 bases at V and 5 bases at J, with 7 bases between. The CDR3 loop is CASSPGGHEQYF. CDR3 bases: TGTGCCAGCTCACCAGGGGGCCACGAGCAGTACTTC.

V gene TRBV29-1 combines with J gene TRBJ2-3; D gene unclear. The CDR3 length is 13 residues. Germline CDR1 and CDR2: SQVTM and ANQGSEA. Trimming removed 0 bases at V and 8 bases at J, with 12 bases between. CDR3 nucleotides: TGCAGCGTTGAAGATCGTGGCAGGTTTACGCAGTATTTT. The encoded protein is CSVEDRGRFTQYF.